The 8 T cell receptor beta chains reported below all come from one sample, sequenced in a study of T cell responses to AZD1222 COVID-19 vaccine. TCRdb keeps only in-frame clones here, not all; method: immunoSEQ multiplex PCR. The table has around 180,000 clones, roughly 92% seen once. Sequenced material: peripheral blood, taken on day 0 of AZD1222 vaccination. The receptor source for this set is an adult in good health.

V usage is TRBV11-2 and J usage is TRBJ2-7; 8 bases agree with TRBD1. Trimming at V came to 4 bases and at J to 2 bases, leaving 4 bases not matched to a gene. Germline CDR1 is SGHAT and CDR2 is FQNNGV. The CDR3 covers 14 residues. This CDR3 is CASSSNRGAYEQYF. CDR3 bases: TGTGCCAGCAGCTCCAACAGGGGGGCCTACGAGCAGTACTTC.

The CDR3 reads CASSPFRTSGSSYNEQFF. CDR3 in DNA: TGTGCCAGCAGCCCCTTCAGGACTAGCGGGAGCTCCTACAATGAGCAGTTCTTC. The genes are TRBV14 and TRBJ2-1; 13 positions agree with TRBD2. V was pared by 4 bases and J by 0 bases, with 6 bases of the junction left unmatched. The CDR3 covers 18 residues. Looked up from germline, CDR1 is SGHDN and CDR2 is FVKESK.

The gene calls are TRBV9 and TRBJ2-3, with 9 bases that match TRBD2. The CDR3 is made up of 16 amino acids. Germline V CDR1 and CDR2: SGDLS, YYNGEE. With 4 bases clipped from V and 0 bases from J, the junction kept 6 bases outside the gene matches. The CDR3 region has the DNA TGTGCCAGCAGCATTAGCGGGGGCTCTAGCACAGATACGCAGTATTTT. This sequence encodes CASSISGGSSTDTQYF.

This sequence joins TRBV2 and TRBJ2-7, with unresolved D. With 7 bases removed from V and 2 bases from J, the gap between germline ends came to 12 bases. The CDR3 loop spans 13 amino acids. Germline values: CDR1 SNHLY, CDR2 FYNNEI. The CDR3, as DNA: TGTGCCAGCAAGAAGGGTGGGGCCTACGAGCAGTACTTC. This translates into CASKKGGAYEQYF. Looking up the rest from reference TRBV2 and TRBJ2-7 gives the full variable domain: EPEVTQTPSHQVTQMGQEVILRCVPISNHLYFYWYRQILGQKVEFLVSFYNNEISEKSEIFDDQFSVERPDGSNFTLKIRSTKLEDSAMYFCASKKGGAYEQYFGPGTRLTVT.

This clone occurred many times. This sequence joins TRBV6-6 and TRBJ1-5; TRBD1 matches at 9 bases. Trimming cost V 5 bases and J 7 bases; bases outside gene matches: 9. This CDR3 has 15 residues. The V gene's germline CDR1 is MNHNY and CDR2 SVGAGI (reference sequence). CDR3 amino acids: CASSRTGQGRQPQHF. The CDR3, as DNA: TGTGCCAGCAGTAGAACGGGACAGGGAAGACAGCCCCAGCATTTT.

The chain combines TRBV28 with TRBJ2-7, with D possibly being TRBD1 (5 bases). V was cut by 4 bases and J by 11 bases, with 15 bases left in between. The V gene's germline CDR1 is MDHEN and CDR2 SYDVKM. The CDR3 sequence is 12 residues long. CDR3 loop: CASSSTRQREYV. In nucleotides, the CDR3 is TGTGCCAGCAGTTCGACCCGACAGAGAGAGTACGTC.

The chain links TRBV7-8 to TRBJ2-3, with 8 bases identical to TRBD1. V trimming: 0 bases; J trimming: 0 bases; junction bases outside the gene matches: 5. The CDR3 consists of 17 residues. The germline V gene has CDR1 SGHVS and CDR2 FQNEAQ. The CDR3 DNA sequence: TGTGCCAGCAGCTTAGCCTGGGACAGGTCTAGCACAGATACGCAGTATTTT. Its translation: CASSLAWDRSSTDTQYF.

The rearrangement joins TRBV6-2 or TRBV6-3 to TRBJ1-2; a weak D match, TRBD1 (5 bases). V shed 6 bases and J shed 2 bases, with 10 bases lying between them. The germline CDR1 and CDR2 sequences are MNHEY and SVGEGT. The CDR3 runs to 13 residues. The chain's CDR3 is CASSRDGNYGYTF. CDR3 coding DNA: TGTGCCAGCAGCCGGGACGGAAACTATGGCTACACCTTC.